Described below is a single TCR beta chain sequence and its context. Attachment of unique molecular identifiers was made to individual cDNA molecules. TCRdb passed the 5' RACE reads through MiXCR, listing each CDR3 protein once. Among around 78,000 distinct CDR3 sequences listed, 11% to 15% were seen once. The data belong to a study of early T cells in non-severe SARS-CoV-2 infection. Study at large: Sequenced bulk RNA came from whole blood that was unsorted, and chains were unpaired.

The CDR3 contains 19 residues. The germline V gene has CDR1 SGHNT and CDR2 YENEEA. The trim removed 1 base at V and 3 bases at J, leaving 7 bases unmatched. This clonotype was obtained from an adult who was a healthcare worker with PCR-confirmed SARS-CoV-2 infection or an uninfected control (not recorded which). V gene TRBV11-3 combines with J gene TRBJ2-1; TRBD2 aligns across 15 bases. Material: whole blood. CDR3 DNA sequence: TGTGCCAGCAGCTTAGGAATCGGGACTAGCGGGAGGCTCTACAATGAGCAGTTCTTC. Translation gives CASSLGIGTSGRLYNEQFF.